These 24 T cell receptor beta chains share one sample of origin, sequenced in a study of shared clonotypes between healthy human individuals. Method: immunoSEQ multiplex PCR; TCRdb's copy keeps in-frame clones and lacks some. Of 1.6 million or so clones in the sample, around 97% were seen once. Material: naive CD4+ T cells sorted from blood. This sample's subset: CD45RA+ positively selected. The receptors were gathered from a man aged 30 to 45 in good health.

V gene TRBV18 combines with J gene TRBJ2-7; 11 nucleotides align to TRBD1. Germline V gene lookup returns CDR1 KGHSH and CDR2 LQKENI. V shed 0 bases and J 7 bases; nucleotides not matched to a gene: 5. This CDR3 spans 15 amino acids. The CDR3 reads CASSPPDRGLREQYF. CDR3 DNA: TGTGCCAGCTCACCACCGGACAGGGGGCTACGGGAGCAGTACTTC.

V usage is TRBV6-5 and J usage is TRBJ1-2; D is undetermined. This CDR3 spans 10 amino acids. Germline lookup yields CDR1 MNHEY and CDR2 SVGAGI. V was pared by 6 bases and J by 8 bases, with 7 bases between. The CDR3 reads CASSVLGYTF. In DNA, the CDR3 is TGTGCCAGCAGCGTTTTAGGCTACACCTTC.

The CDR3 DNA follows: TGTGCCAGCTCGGACCAACAGGGCCTCTCTGGAAACACCATATATTTT. This gives the protein CASSDQQGLSGNTIYF. The chain combines TRBV18 with TRBJ1-3, with TRBD1 as a possible D gene (6 bases). Germline V CDR1 and CDR2: KGHSH, LQKENI. The CDR3 consists of 16 residues. V was shortened by 6 bases and J by 0 bases, with 15 bases between the two germline ends.

The V and J genes are TRBV29-1 and TRBJ2-5; D is ambiguous. Trimming removed 6 bases at V and 5 bases at J, with 19 bases between. Germline CDR1 is SQVTM and CDR2 is ANQGSEA. This CDR3 has 14 residues. CDR3 loop: CSVLKGLTQETQYF. The CDR3, as DNA: TGCAGCGTCCTGAAAGGCCTTACCCAGGAGACCCAGTACTTC. The full variable domain, its missing parts supplied by reference TRBV29-1 and TRBJ2-5, is SAVISQKPSRDICQRGTSLTIQCQVDSQVTMMFWYRQQPGQSLTLIATANQGSEATYESGFVIDKFPISRPNLTFSTLTVSNMSPEDSSIYLCSVLKGLTQETQYFGPGTRLLVL.

The V call is TRBV5-6, the J call TRBJ1-1; D might be TRBD1 (6 bases). The CDR3 has 15 residues. V was clipped by 4 bases and J by 2 bases, with 15 bases between them. From germline, CDR1 is SGHDT and CDR2 YYEEEE. In nucleotides, the CDR3 is TGTGCCAGCAGCCCTACTGGACAGATAAACACTGAAGCTTTCTTT. Translation gives CASSPTGQINTEAFF. Full variable domain (rest looked up from reference TRBV5-6 and TRBJ1-1): DAGVTQSPTHLIKTRGQQVTLRCSPKSGHDTVSWYQQALGQGPQFIFQYYEEEERQRGNFPDRFSGHQFPNYSSELNVNALLLGDSALYLCASSPTGQINTEAFFGQGTRLTVV.

In this sample, this clone turned up once. The CDR3 bases are TGTGCCAGCAGTTCCCCGGGACTAGCGGAGAGCTCCTACGAGCAGTACTTC. Protein sequence: CASSSPGLAESSYEQYF. The gene calls are TRBV28 and TRBJ2-7; 11 nucleotides align to TRBD2. Trimming took 4 bases from V and 0 from J; bases not matched to a gene: 8. Germline V CDR1 and CDR2: MDHEN, SYDVKM. The CDR3 loop spans 17 amino acids.

The rearrangement joins TRBV27 to TRBJ2-7; the D is unclear. V gave up 1 base and J gave up 4 bases, with 14 bases separating them. CDR1 and CDR2 (germline): MNHEY, SMNVEV (reference sequence). The CDR3 consists of 15 residues. The CDR3 region has the DNA TGTGCCAGCAGTTTATTTGCGTACCCTCGGTACGAGCAGTACTTC. This translates into CASSLFAYPRYEQYF.

The CDR3 DNA sequence: TGCAGTGCTGTCGGAGGGAATGAGCAGTTCTTC. This codes for CSAVGGNEQFF. The rearrangement links TRBV20-1 to TRBJ2-1; tentatively, D is TRBD2 (6 bases). V was shortened by 5 bases and J by 7 bases, with 9 bases between the two germline ends. Germline loops: CDR1 DFQATT, CDR2 SNEGSKA (reference sequence). CDR3 size: 11 residues.

The CDR3 DNA sequence: TGTGCCAGCAGTTACCAGGATACGCAGTATTTT. Protein: CASSYQDTQYF. The chain combines TRBV6-5 with TRBJ2-3; D is unclear. Germline values: CDR1 MNHEY, CDR2 SVGAGI. V was shortened by 2 bases and J by 6 bases, with 3 bases between the two germline ends. The CDR3 covers 11 residues.

The V gene is TRBV6-5, the J gene TRBJ2-3, with TRBD1 identical over 7 bases. CDR3 length equals 15 residues. The V segment lost 2 bases and the J segment 2 bases; nucleotides outside the gene matches: 4. Germline CDR1 MNHEY, CDR2 SVGAGI. The CDR3 is CASSYRQGATDTQYF. In nucleotides, the CDR3 is TGTGCCAGCAGTTACCGACAGGGTGCCACAGATACGCAGTATTTT.

The chain is built from TRBV6-1 and TRBJ2-2; 7 bases are a match to TRBD2. The CDR3 sequence is 14 residues long. CDR1 MNHNS and CDR2 SASEGT come from the germline V gene. V shed 11 bases and J 3 bases; nucleotides not matched to a gene: 9. The CDR3 sequence is CAARWAGDTGELFF. CDR3 DNA sequence: TGTGCCGCCCGCTGGGCGGGGGACACCGGGGAGCTGTTTTTT.

This chain joins TRBV27 and TRBJ2-3; the D is unclear. Germline V gene data show CDR1 as MNHEY and CDR2 as SMNVEV (reference sequence). The ends were cut back, 4 bases at V and 8 bases at J, with 10 bases in the middle. The CDR3 has 12 residues. CDR3 coding DNA: TGTGCCAGCAGTTCCACTGGTGGTACGCAGTATTTT. Translated, it gives CASSSTGGTQYF.

This clone has a handful of counts. The CDR3 reads CASSLEGQLGPQHF. In DNA, the CDR3 is TGTGCCAGCAGCTTAGAAGGGCAACTCGGGCCCCAGCATTTT. The genes are TRBV7-6 and TRBJ1-5; D gene uncertain. The CDR3 is 14 amino acids. The germline CDR1 and CDR2 sequences are SGHVS and FNYEAQ. V was cut by 1 base and J by 9 bases, with 13 bases left in between.

This chain links TRBV7-9 with TRBJ1-5; tentative D call: TRBD1 (5 bases). V lost 5 bases and J lost 9, with 11 bases in between. CDR1 and CDR2 (germline): SEHNR, FQNEAQ (reference sequence). This CDR3 region has 12 residues. The CDR3 DNA reads as TGTGCCAGCAGCCAGCGGGGGGGGCCCCAGCATTTT. Encoded protein: CASSQRGGPQHF.

CDR3 in DNA: TGTGCCAGCAGTTACGGGGCGACACAAGAGACCCAGTACTTC. The encoded protein is CASSYGATQETQYF. The chain joins TRBV6-5 to TRBJ2-5; TRBD1 might be the D (5 bases). CDR1 and CDR2 (germline): MNHEY, SVGAGI. Deletions cut 2 bases from V and 2 bases from J, with 9 bases between. The CDR3 length is 14 residues.

The chain has TRBV5-6 and TRBJ2-7; 7 nucleotides line up with TRBD2. The germline V gene encodes CDR1 SGHDT and CDR2 YYEEEE. This CDR3 contains 14 residues. With V trimmed by 1 base and J by 2 bases, 3 bases remained unmatched. Here the CDR3 reads CASSLSGGAYEQYF. The CDR3 region has the DNA TGTGCCAGCAGCTTGAGTGGGGGGGCCTACGAGCAGTACTTC.

The chain employs TRBV11-2 and TRBJ2-7; 7 bases map to TRBD2. The V and J ends lost 4 bases and 2 bases, in that order; junction bases with no gene match: 14. CDR3 length equals 17 residues. In germline, CDR1 is SGHAT, CDR2 FQNNGV. The CDR3 DNA reads TGTGCCAGCAGCTCCATCCGCGGGAGTAAGGGAGCCTACGAGCAGTACTTC. Amino acid sequence: CASSSIRGSKGAYEQYF.

This clone has a single count. The same CDR3 arises from other DNA sequences in this sample as well. CDR3 amino acids: CASSIDSYNEQFF. The CDR3, as DNA: TGCGCCAGCAGCATTGACAGCTACAATGAGCAGTTCTTC. The V call is TRBV5-1, the J call TRBJ2-1; TRBD1 is a possible D gene (5 bases). V was cut by 4 bases and J by 3 bases, with 8 bases left in between. This CDR3 contains 13 residues. CDR1 is SGHRS, CDR2 YFSETQ, per germline.

Note on this clone: The sample carries other DNA sequences with the same CDR3. The V call is TRBV19, the J call TRBJ1-1; tentatively, D is TRBD1 (5 bases). The CDR3 totals 15 residues. Trimming took 1 base from V and 0 from J, leaving 9 bases between them. The V gene's germline CDR1 is LNHDA and CDR2 SQIVND (reference sequence). The CDR3 here is CASSIGGTLNTEAFF. The CDR3 nucleotides are TGTGCCAGTAGTATAGGGGGGACTCTGAACACTGAAGCTTTCTTT.

The chain uses TRBV6-6 and TRBJ1-5; perhaps TRBD1 as D (6 bases). This CDR3 contains 13 residues. Germline assignment: CDR1 MNHNY and CDR2 SVGAGI (reference sequence). The ends were cut back, 7 bases at V and 3 bases at J, with 10 bases in the middle. The CDR3 reads CASNRAANQPQHF. As DNA, the CDR3 is TGTGCCAGCAACAGGGCCGCCAATCAGCCCCAGCATTTT.

The V gene is TRBV14, the J gene TRBJ2-5, with 12 positions matching TRBD2. The germline V gene has CDR1 SGHDN and CDR2 FVKESK. CDR3 length: 21 amino acids. Germline trimming cut 1 base from V and 5 bases from J; bases unmatched to any gene: 20. The CDR3, as DNA: TGTGCCAGCAGCCAAGCGGTGAGTGCTGGACTAGCGGGGAGTGGAAGGGAGACCCAGTACTTC. Its translation: CASSQAVSAGLAGSGRETQYF.

J is TRBJ2-5 and V is TRBV14, with D maybe TRBD1 (6 bases). Trimming shortened V by 2 bases and J by 2 bases, and 15 bases separated the two germline ends. This CDR3 is 16 amino acids long. Germline V gene data show CDR1 as SGHDN and CDR2 as FVKESK. CDR3 amino acids: CASSQSPGQLQETQYF. DNA for the CDR3: TGTGCCAGCAGCCAATCTCCGGGACAACTTCAAGAGACCCAGTACTTC.

This clone was seen once. The chain recombines TRBV5-4 with TRBJ1-5; maybe TRBD1 (6 bases). Germline V gene data show CDR1 as SGHNT and CDR2 as YYREEE (reference sequence). The V gene lost 4 bases and the J gene lost 3 bases, with 20 bases spanning the gap. This CDR3 contains 17 residues. The CDR3 loop is CASSPRYKQGFNQPQHF. The CDR3 DNA reads as TGTGCCAGCAGCCCGCGATACAAACAGGGCTTCAATCAGCCCCAGCATTTT. Full variable domain (missing parts from reference TRBV5-4 and TRBJ1-5): ETGVTQSPTHLIKTRGQQVTLRCSSQSGHNTVSWYQQALGQGPQFIFQYYREEENGRGNFPPRFSGLQFPNYSSELNVNALELDDSALYLCASSPRYKQGFNQPQHFGDGTRLSIL.

This sequence joins TRBV5-5 and TRBJ2-7, with 10 bases fitting TRBD1. The CDR3 consists of 15 residues. The J segment lost 2 bases and the V segment lost 4 bases, leaving 6 bases of the junction unmatched. CDR1 is SGHKS, CDR2 YYEKEE, per germline (reference sequence). The CDR3 coding sequence is TGTGCCAGCAGCCAACTGGGGACAGGGGCCTACGAGCAGTACTTC. Its protein is CASSQLGTGAYEQYF.